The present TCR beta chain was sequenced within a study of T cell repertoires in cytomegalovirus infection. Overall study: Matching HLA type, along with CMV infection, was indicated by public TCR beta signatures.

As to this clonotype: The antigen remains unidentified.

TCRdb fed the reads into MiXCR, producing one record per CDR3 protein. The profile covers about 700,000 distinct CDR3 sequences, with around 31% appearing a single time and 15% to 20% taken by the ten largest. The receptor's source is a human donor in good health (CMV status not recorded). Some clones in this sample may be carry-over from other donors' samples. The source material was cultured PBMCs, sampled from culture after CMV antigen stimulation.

The CDR3: CASSPPSNTEAFF. The CDR3 bases are TGTGCCAGCAGCCCCCCATCGAACACTGAAGCTTTCTTT. The chain employs TRBV7-9 and TRBJ1-1; no reliable D call. Germline assignment: CDR1 SEHNR and CDR2 FQNEAQ (reference sequence). V was trimmed by 5 bases and J by 1 base, leaving 8 bases between them. The CDR3 has 13 amino acids. Supplemented by reference TRBV7-9 and TRBJ1-1, the full variable domain reads DTGVSQNPRHKITKRGQNVTFRCDPISEHNRLYWYRQTLGQGPEFLTYFQNEAQLEKSRLLSDRFSAERPKGSFSTLEIQRTEQGDSAMYLCASSPPSNTEAFFGQGTRLTVV.